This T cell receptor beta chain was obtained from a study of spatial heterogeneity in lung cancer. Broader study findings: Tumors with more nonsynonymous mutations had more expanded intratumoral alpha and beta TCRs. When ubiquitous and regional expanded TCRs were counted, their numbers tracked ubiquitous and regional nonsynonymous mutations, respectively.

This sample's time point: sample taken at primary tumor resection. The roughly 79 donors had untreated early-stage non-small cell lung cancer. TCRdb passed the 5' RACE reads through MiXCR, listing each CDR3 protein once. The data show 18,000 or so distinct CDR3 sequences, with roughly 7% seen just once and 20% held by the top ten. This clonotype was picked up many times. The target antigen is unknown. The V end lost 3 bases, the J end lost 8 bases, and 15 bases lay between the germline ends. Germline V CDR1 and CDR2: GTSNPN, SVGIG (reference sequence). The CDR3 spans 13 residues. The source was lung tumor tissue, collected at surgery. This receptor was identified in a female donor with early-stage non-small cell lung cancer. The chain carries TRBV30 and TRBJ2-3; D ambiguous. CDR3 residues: CAWRARSIGTQYF. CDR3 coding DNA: TGTGCCTGGAGGGCGCGGAGCATTGGTACGCAGTATTTT.